This T cell receptor beta chain stems from a study of blood T cells in healthy people across ages. Study-wide points: Among T cells, TCR beta diversity per million cells dropped roughly linearly as age rose. Unknown CMV status may confound age-related changes in expanded clones.

The CDR3 runs 13 residues. Germline V gene sequence: CDR1 MNHEY, CDR2 SVGEGT. V was shortened by 9 bases and J by 1 base, with 13 bases between the two germline ends. Concerning this clonotype itself: Its antigen is not known.

Combining a sample-barcoded 5' primer with a J-beta primer mix, a second PCR ran for about 6 to 12 cycles. All samples gave at least 2.5 million CDR3-containing paired-end reads. TCRdb reprocessed the 5' RACE reads via MiXCR and lists one record per CDR3 protein. The sample has about 680,000 distinct CDR3 sequences, around 45% seen once; the top ten hold roughly 34%. Every donor contributed around 10 milliliters of peripheral blood by blood draw. This sequence was found in a woman aged 55-70 years in good health. The source material was blood. The chain combines TRBV6-2 or TRBV6-3 with TRBJ2-7; D is unresolved. The CDR3 DNA sequence: TGTGCCAGTGGTTCTTGGGGATCCTACGAGCAGTACTTC. It specifies CASGSWGSYEQYF.